This T cell receptor (beta chain) was identified in a study of blood T cell repertoires in COVID-19. Assay: immunoSEQ multiplex PCR; the TCRdb copy retains only in-frame clones and omits some. The data contain under 250,000 clones, about 78% of them singletons. With V trimmed by 0 bases and J by 1 base, 2 bases remained unmatched. Germline V gene sequence: CDR1 SGHKS, CDR2 YYEKEE (reference sequence). This CDR3 has 16 amino acids. The chain has TRBV5-5 and TRBJ2-2; 8 bases are shared with TRBD1. The sample consisted of peripheral blood. The receptor's source is a woman aged 70 to 79 with acute or convalescent COVID-19. CDR3 sequence reads: CASSLEGTGNTGELFF. CDR3 in DNA: TGTGCCAGCAGCTTGGAAGGGACAGGGAACACCGGGGAGCTGTTTTTT.